This T cell receptor (beta chain) is drawn from a study of OX40 agonist ivuxolimab in advanced cancers. Only one count was recorded for this clone. Its antigen is not known. The data were produced by immunoSEQ multiplex PCR, yet TCRdb's version contains in-frame clones alone and is incomplete. The sample has some 3,500 clones; about 85% are singletons. Whole-study results and caveats: Some of the nonresponding patients also showed low levels of normalized T-cell clonal expansion.

The receptor was isolated from an adult with an advanced solid tumor such as melanoma, head and neck, liver or kidney cancer. The sample in question was CD4+ or CD8+ T cells sorted from blood, obtained in a trial of the OX40 agonist ivuxolimab.

The CDR3 region has the DNA TGCGCCAGCAGCCAAATTGGACTAGCGGATCGCTCTGGGGCCAACGTCCTGACTTTC. Protein sequence: CASSQIGLADRSGANVLTF. The chain has TRBV4-1 and TRBJ2-6; 10 positions match TRBD2. The CDR3 is made up of 19 amino acids. Per the germline V gene, CDR1 is MGHRA and CDR2 is YSYEKL. The junction had 7 bases not matched to a gene; V was cut back by 2 bases and J by 0 bases.